This T cell receptor (beta chain) was recorded in a study of early T cells in non-severe SARS-CoV-2 infection (dated by TCRdb to the early 2020s). In terms of the full investigation: TCR sequencing used bulk RNA from unsorted whole blood, so alpha and beta chains could not be paired. What the work shows at the level of the full study, not this receptor alone: VDJdb matching was skewed toward anti-spike CD8 responses and likely underestimated virus-specific expansions by missing private and CD4 specificities.

The study was a case-control design nested within a healthcare worker cohort in London, UK, with weekly nasopharyngeal swab PCR tests and blood sampling. Healthcare workers were recruited between 23 and 31 March 2020, during the week of the UK lockdown, and were followed weekly for up to 16 weeks. The CDR3 covers 17 residues, taking in both the cysteine and the phenylalanine. Left in the record is the CDR3 DNA by itself, 51 bases read in frame from the first base. Based on the germline V gene, the CDR1 and CDR2 sequences are MNHNS and SASEGT. V sheds 1 base and J sheds 8 bases, leaving 21 bases between their ends. This clonotype came up many times. The specificity of this receptor is unknown. No quality values exist for individual bases; no much larger clone is one base distant. Library preparation used 5' RACE. The listed sequencing device is NextSeq 500. The TCR library protocol attached unique molecular identifiers to individual cDNA molecules to correct for sequencing error and PCR bias. Sequencing covered both TCR alpha and beta chains, and within each sample the abundances of alpha and beta sequences were tightly co-correlated. Under the source paper's analysis protocol: V gene, J gene and CDR3 annotation of TCR sequences was performed with Decombinator V4. TCRs were defined as expanded if a significant change between any two time points was detected under a Poisson model with p below 0.0001. Abundances of TCRs were expressed as counts per million after normalisation to the total number of TCRs sequenced in each sample. TRAV1-2 paired with TRAJ12, TRAJ20 or TRAJ33 defined MAIT TCRs, while TRAV10 paired with TRAJ18 defined iNKT TCRs. VDJdb, accessed on 1 November 2021, was searched for TCRs annotated for CMV, EBV and SARS-CoV-2, and TCRs annotated for more than one antigen were excluded. TCRdb trimmed the raw reads at Q25, called clones with MiXCR and kept productive beta chains. Every distinct CDR3 protein forms one entry, paired with its most common genes and DNA. The V and J calls reflect TCRdb's pipeline rather than the authors' work. This sample comprises tens of thousands of distinct CDR3 sequences, around 15% of them detected only once. The top ten constitute around 3% of the sample.

The rearrangement combines TRBV6-1 with TRBJ1-3, with no confident D gene call. This TCR derives from an adult who was a healthcare worker with PCR-confirmed SARS-CoV-2 infection or an uninfected control (not recorded which). The sample was whole blood. CDR3 region: CASSEGTTRKSWDTIYF. The nucleotides are TGTGCCAGCAGTGAAGGGACCACACGAAAATCATGGGACACCATATATTTT.